These 21 T cell receptor beta chains were all obtained from the same sample, sequenced in a study of blood T cell repertoires in COVID-19. The protocol was immunoSEQ multiplex PCR, while the TCRdb copy is restricted to in-frame clones and leaves out a portion. The top ten clones hold 5.5% to 8% of a sample with fewer than 85,000 clones, around 83% of them seen once. Sequencing was performed on peripheral blood. Receptor source: a young man with COVID-19, enrolled during active disease.

This chain uses TRBV4-1 with TRBJ2-1, with 8 bases identical to TRBD2. CDR3 length: 15 amino acids. V dropped 1 base and J dropped 8; count of bases not matched to a gene: 7. Germline CDR1 MGHRA, CDR2 YSYEKL. CDR3 coding DNA: TGCGCCAGCAGCCAAGGCTCCACTAGCGGCTATGAGCAGTTCTTC. This codes for CASSQGSTSGYEQFF.

V gene TRBV5-1 combines with J gene TRBJ1-4; 7 nucleotides match TRBD1. This CDR3 is built from 15 residues. The germline V gene has CDR1 SGHRS and CDR2 YFSETQ. The J segment lost 3 bases and the V segment lost 3 bases, leaving 5 bases of the junction unmatched. CDR3 sequence reads: CASSSTGLANEKLFF. The CDR3 DNA is TGCGCCAGCAGCTCGACAGGGCTGGCTAATGAAAAACTGTTTTTT.

This sequence joins TRBV19 and TRBJ1-1; 7 nucleotides align to TRBD1. This CDR3 spans 14 amino acids. Unmatched junction bases numbered 9, after V lost 7 bases and J lost 4 bases. The germline CDR1 and CDR2 sequences are LNHDA and SQIVND (reference sequence). The CDR3 sequence is CASTLTGPGTEAFF. DNA for the CDR3: TGTGCCAGTACCCTGACAGGGCCGGGCACTGAAGCTTTCTTT.

This rearrangement joins TRBV4-2 to TRBJ1-5, with 11 bases aligning to TRBD1. J was trimmed by 4 bases and V by 0 bases; bases with no gene match: 5. There are 17 residues in the CDR3. CDR1 is LGHNA and CDR2 is YNFKEQ in the germline V gene. This chain's CDR3 is CASSQEGQGDLNQPQHF. CDR3 DNA: TGTGCCAGCAGCCAAGAGGGACAGGGGGATTTGAATCAGCCCCAGCATTTT.

The chain joins TRBV28 to TRBJ1-5; D is perhaps TRBD1 (5 bases). Trimming stripped 1 base from V and 0 bases from J, with 7 bases between. The CDR3 spans 15 residues. Germline V gives CDR1 MDHEN, CDR2 SYDVKM. The CDR3 sequence is CASSLSGDSNQPQHF. The CDR3 DNA reads TGTGCCAGCAGTTTATCGGGGGATAGCAATCAGCCCCAGCATTTT.

The chain joins TRBV4-3 to TRBJ1-2, with D possibly TRBD1 on 6 matching bases. The V gene lost 0 bases and the J gene lost 6 bases, with 11 bases spanning the gap. The germline V gene encodes CDR1 LGHNA and CDR2 YSLEER. The CDR3 covers 14 residues. The CDR3 is CASSQDTGRDGYTF. The CDR3 DNA is TGCGCCAGCAGCCAAGATACAGGGCGGGATGGCTACACCTTC.

This rearrangement joins TRBV2 to TRBJ2-1, with unresolved D. Germline V gene sequence: CDR1 SNHLY, CDR2 FYNNEI. This CDR3 comprises 12 residues. Trimming pared 5 bases from V and 5 bases from J, leaving 7 bases between. CDR3 DNA: TGTGCCAGCAGTTATCTCCACAATGAGCAGTTCTTC. Amino acid sequence: CASSYLHNEQFF.

This rearrangement joins TRBV7-9 to TRBJ1-2; 7 bases map to TRBD1. Germline V CDR1 and CDR2: SEHNR, FQNEAQ (reference sequence). The J segment lost 2 bases and the V segment lost 5 bases, leaving 8 bases of the junction unmatched. The CDR3 extends over 15 amino acids. CDR3 region: CASSTGRQGNYGYTF. The CDR3 DNA sequence: TGTGCCAGCAGCACAGGCCGACAGGGAAACTATGGCTACACCTTC. The whole variable domain, remainder taken from reference TRBV7-9 and TRBJ1-2, is DTGVSQNPRHKITKRGQNVTFRCDPISEHNRLYWYRQTLGQGPEFLTYFQNEAQLEKSRLLSDRFSAERPKGSFSTLEIQRTEQGDSAMYLCASSTGRQGNYGYTFGSGTRLTVV.

In DNA form, the CDR3 reads TGCAGCGCCGAGAACCAAGAGACCCAGTACTTC. Amino acid sequence: CSAENQETQYF. The rearrangement uses TRBV29-1 and TRBJ2-5; D ambiguous. Between the trimmed V and J ends, which lost 7 bases and 0 bases, there was a span of 6 bases. The length of the CDR3 is 11 residues. Germline CDR1 is SQVTM and CDR2 is ANQGSEA.

J is TRBJ2-5 and V is TRBV7-8; D might be TRBD1 (5 bases). The V gene lost 3 bases and the J gene lost 10 bases, with 15 bases spanning the gap. Germline lookup yields CDR1 SGHVS and CDR2 FQNEAQ. The CDR3 has 13 amino acids. Written as DNA, the CDR3 is TGTGCCAGCAGCTTCCGGCAGGGTGTGGACCAGTACTTC. Protein sequence: CASSFRQGVDQYF.

The V gene is TRBV10-2, the J gene TRBJ1-5; D may be TRBD1 (6 bases). The CDR3 runs to 12 residues. Trimming removed 5 bases at V and 7 bases at J, with 9 bases between. Per the germline V gene, CDR1 is WSHSY and CDR2 is SAAADI. Here the CDR3 DNA reads TGCGCCAGCAGTTCGGGACAACAGCCCCAGCATTTT. As protein: CASSSGQQPQHF.

V usage is TRBV28 and J usage is TRBJ2-1, with D possibly matching TRBD2 (5 bases). Trimming removed 3 bases from V and 2 bases from J, with 14 bases in between. The CDR3 consists of 16 residues. Per the germline V gene, CDR1 is MDHEN and CDR2 is SYDVKM. The CDR3 spells CASSLSGNRPYNEQFF. The CDR3 DNA reads as TGTGCCAGCAGTTTGAGCGGCAACCGCCCCTACAATGAGCAGTTCTTC.

This rearrangement joins TRBV24-1 to TRBJ2-2; no clear D. The CDR3 contains 12 residues. Germline CDR1 and CDR2: KGHDR and SFDVKD. The DNA of the CDR3 is TGTGCTTCCTGGCCGGGCACCGGGGAGCTGTTTTTT. Its protein is CASWPGTGELFF.

The V and J genes are TRBV7-9 and TRBJ1-2; D is possibly TRBD1 (6 bases). Germline V gene data show CDR1 as SEHNR and CDR2 as FQNEAQ (reference sequence). CDR3 length equals 12 residues. Trimming stripped 6 bases from V and 8 bases from J, with 13 bases between. CDR3 protein: CASSTGSFGYTF. The CDR3 DNA is TGTGCCAGCAGTACAGGGTCGTTCGGCTACACCTTC.

This rearrangement joins TRBV29-1 to TRBJ2-1; 9 nucleotides match TRBD2. Germline CDR1 reads SQVTM; CDR2 reads ANQGSEA. This CDR3 region has 12 residues. With V trimmed by 6 bases and J by 9 bases, 6 bases remained unmatched. The CDR3 region is CSVVAGASEQFF. CDR3 nucleotides: TGCAGCGTCGTAGCGGGAGCGAGTGAGCAGTTCTTC.

This clone was counted between two and nine times. The gene calls are TRBV2 and TRBJ2-3; 7 bases fit TRBD2. This CDR3 has 15 amino acids. Germline assignment: CDR1 SNHLY and CDR2 FYNNEI. J gave up 4 bases and V 4 bases, and 8 bases lay outside the gene matches. CDR3 sequence: CASSGITGGPDTQYF. CDR3 nucleotide sequence: TGTGCCAGCAGTGGGATAACGGGAGGCCCAGATACGCAGTATTTT.

Here the CDR3 reads CAWSVAVNTEAFF. The CDR3 DNA follows: TGTGCCTGGAGTGTAGCCGTGAACACTGAAGCTTTCTTT. This chain uses TRBV30 with TRBJ1-1; no reliable D call. Germline V gene sequence: CDR1 GTSNPN, CDR2 SVGIG (reference sequence). The CDR3 sequence is 13 residues long. Deletions cut 0 bases from V and 0 bases from J, with 5 bases between.

The gene calls are TRBV18 and TRBJ1-1, with D possibly being TRBD1 (6 bases). Trimming took off 4 bases at V and 1 base at J, with 16 bases between the two ends. The V gene's germline CDR1 is KGHSH and CDR2 LQKENI. The CDR3 has 16 amino acids. The CDR3 reads CASSRDRGGGNTEAFF. CDR3 nucleotide sequence: TGTGCCAGCTCACGCGATAGGGGGGGCGGGAACACTGAAGCTTTCTTT. Full variable domain (missing parts from reference TRBV18 and TRBJ1-1): NAGVMQNPRHLVRRRGQEARLRCSPMKGHSHVYWYRQLPEEGLKFMVYLQKENIIDESGMPKERFSAEFPKEGPSILRIQQVVRGDSAAYFCASSRDRGGGNTEAFFGQGTRLTVV.

The chain carries TRBV19 and TRBJ2-2, with TRBD1 matching 10 bases. The germline V gene has CDR1 LNHDA and CDR2 SQIVND (reference sequence). V gave up 6 bases and J gave up 1 base; unmatched junction bases: 2. The CDR3 consists of 15 residues. The CDR3 DNA is TGTGCCAGTAGGGGGGACAGGGGGAACACCGGGGAGCTGTTTTTT. Translation gives CASRGDRGNTGELFF.

V and J are TRBV27 and TRBJ2-7; 7 bases are shared with TRBD1. Germline trimming cut 4 bases from V and 1 base from J; bases unmatched to any gene: 10. The germline V gene encodes CDR1 MNHEY and CDR2 SMNVEV (reference sequence). The CDR3 length is 16 residues. This CDR3 reads CASSSLNRDRSYEQYF. In DNA form, the CDR3 reads TGTGCCAGCAGTTCGTTGAACCGGGACAGATCCTACGAGCAGTACTTC.

The chain uses TRBV6-1 and TRBJ2-3, with D maybe TRBD1 (5 bases). V lost 1 base to trimming and J lost 2 bases, with 16 bases between them. The CDR3 has 17 residues. The germline V gene has CDR1 MNHNS and CDR2 SASEGT. The CDR3 DNA reads TGTGCCAGCAGTGAAGTGCTTGCCGGACACAACACAGATACGCAGTATTTT. Its translation is CASSEVLAGHNTDTQYF.